This TCR beta chain originates from a study of human T cells and chemical hapten exposure. Study conclusions and caveats: There was alopecia in the donors, so their immune response may differ from that of healthy people.

Time point defined: patch test 1, 2 weeks after DPC sensitization. Documented treatment: therapeutic diphenylcyclopropenone sensitization with weekly scalp DPC. A note on this clonotype: Antigen specificity is unknown.

MiXCR was run by TCRdb on the RACE reads, yielding one entry per CDR3 protein. Of around 120,000 distinct CDR3 sequences listed, roughly an eighth are singletons. The germline V gene has CDR1 MNHEY and CDR2 SMNVEV (reference sequence). The CDR3 covers 13 residues. The V and J ends lost 5 bases and 4 bases respectively, with 11 bases between them. This chain connects TRBV27 to TRBJ2-5, with D uncertain. This receptor was taken from a young man with alopecia areata. Some clones in this sample may be carry-over from other donors' samples. This specimen consisted of whole blood, obtained in connection with sensitization to the hapten diphenylcyclopropenone (DPC). The CDR3 DNA reads TGTGCCAGCAGTCGCATCCCGGGAGAGACCCAGTACTTC. Translation gives CASSRIPGETQYF.